This TCR beta chain comes out of a study of cytomegalovirus exposure and HLA in healthy donors. Whole-study findings and limits: As a later analysis revealed, the rate of TCR association differed by HLA locus, with DRB1 most and HLA-C fewest. Using a false discovery rate of 0.05, a later analysis showed that around 16,000 TCR beta sequences were associated with HLA alleles.

Use of 60 Vbeta and 13 Jbeta primers characterized the PCR. Data came from immunoSEQ multiplex PCR; TCRdb stores just in-frame clones and leaves some out. The table has fewer than 120,000 clones, roughly three quarters seen once; the top ten hold 5% to 8%. Regarding this clone: Its specificity is not known.

Sampled while nominally healthy, donors likely had unrecorded immune exposures. Germline V gene data show CDR1 as SGHTA and CDR2 as FQGNSA. Trimming stripped 3 bases from V and 4 bases from J, with 18 bases between. This CDR3 has 16 residues. The sequenced sample consisted of PBMCs. The chain combines TRBV7-2 with TRBJ1-1; maybe TRBD1 (6 bases). This TCR was recovered from a man younger than 40 in good health and CMV-seropositive. The DNA for the CDR3 is TGTGCCAGCAGCTTGCACGGTACCCAGGGGACCACTGAAGCTTTCTTT. Translating it yields CASSLHGTQGTTEAFF.